The clone carrying this T cell receptor (beta chain) was observed a few times. Amplified regions were TCR beta CDR3 sequences from RNA transcripts. An initial round of RT-PCR targeting the TCR CDR3 relied on the HTBI primer set. One entry per CDR3 protein, called by TCRdb with MiXCR from the multiplex PCR reads. The profile covers about 770,000 distinct CDR3 sequences, with around 20% appearing a single time and roughly 17% taken by the ten largest. The sample is drawn from a study of T cells in Graves' hyperthyroidism and ophthalmopathy. The CDR3 is made up of 14 amino acids. The germline V and J ends were trimmed by 0 bases and 5 bases, with 11 bases remaining between them. CDR1 DFQATT and CDR2 SNEGSKA come from the germline V gene (reference sequence).

This clonotype was obtained from a woman aged 45-65 years with Graves' hyperthyroidism that later progressed to Graves' ophthalmopathy. V usage is TRBV20-1 and J usage is TRBJ2-1; perhaps TRBD1 as D (5 bases). Sequenced material: blood. The CDR3 nucleotides are TGCAGTGCTAGAGACAGGGTGACAAACAATGAGCAGTTCTTC. Translating it yields CSARDRVTNNEQFF.